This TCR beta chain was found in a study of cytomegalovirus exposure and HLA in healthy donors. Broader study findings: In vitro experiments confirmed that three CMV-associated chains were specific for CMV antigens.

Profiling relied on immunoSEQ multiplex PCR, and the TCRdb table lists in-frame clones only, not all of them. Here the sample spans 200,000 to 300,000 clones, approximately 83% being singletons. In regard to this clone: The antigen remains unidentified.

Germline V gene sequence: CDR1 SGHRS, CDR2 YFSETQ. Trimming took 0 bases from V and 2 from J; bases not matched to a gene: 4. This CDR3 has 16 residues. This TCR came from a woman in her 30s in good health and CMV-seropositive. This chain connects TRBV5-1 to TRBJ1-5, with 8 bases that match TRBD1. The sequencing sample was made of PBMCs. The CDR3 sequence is CASSLAPTGGNQPQHF. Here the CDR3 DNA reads TGCGCCAGCAGCTTGGCTCCGACAGGGGGCAATCAGCCCCAGCATTTT.